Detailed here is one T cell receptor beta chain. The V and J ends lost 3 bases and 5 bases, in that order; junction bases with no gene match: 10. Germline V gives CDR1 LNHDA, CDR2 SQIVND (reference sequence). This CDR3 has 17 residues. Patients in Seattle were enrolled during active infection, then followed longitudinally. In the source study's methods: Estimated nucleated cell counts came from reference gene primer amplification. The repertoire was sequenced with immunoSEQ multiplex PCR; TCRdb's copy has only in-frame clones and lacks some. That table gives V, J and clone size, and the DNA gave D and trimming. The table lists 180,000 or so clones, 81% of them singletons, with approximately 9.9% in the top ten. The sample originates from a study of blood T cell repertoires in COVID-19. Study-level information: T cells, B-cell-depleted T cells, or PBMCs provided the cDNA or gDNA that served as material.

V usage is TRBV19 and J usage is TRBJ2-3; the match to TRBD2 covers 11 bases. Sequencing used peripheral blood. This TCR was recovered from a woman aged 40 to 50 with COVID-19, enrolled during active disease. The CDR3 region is CASSIASGGPRGDTQYF. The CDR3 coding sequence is TGTGCCAGTAGTATCGCTAGCGGGGGGCCCCGTGGAGATACGCAGTATTTT.